This entry concerns a single T cell receptor beta chain. Its cognate antigen is unknown. Other DNA sequences in this sample translate to the same CDR3. Trimming pared 0 bases from V and 3 bases from J, leaving 9 bases between. CDR1 and CDR2 (germline): GTSNPN, SVGIG (reference sequence). This CDR3 has 14 residues. This sample was taken from a study of shared clonotypes between healthy human individuals. Findings and caveats of the study: Blood was the only sampled material, and tissue repertoires likely differ.

Assay execution took place at the deep level. The repertoire was sequenced with immunoSEQ multiplex PCR; TCRdb's copy has only in-frame clones and lacks some. Of approximately 1,000,000 clones in the sample, around 77% were seen once. Sequenced material: memory CD4+ T cells from PBMCs. This sample's subset: CD45RA-negative fraction. The chain uses TRBV30 and TRBJ2-1; no firm D call. This receptor was taken from a man aged 18 to 30 in good health. Some clones in this sample may be carry-over from other donors' samples. The CDR3 DNA follows: TGTGCCTGGAGTGTATTGACGGGCTACAATGAGCAGTTCTTC. This sequence encodes CAWSVLTGYNEQFF. Looking up the rest from reference TRBV30 and TRBJ2-1 gives the full variable domain: SQTIHQWPATLVQPVGSPLSLECTVEGTSNPNLYWYRQAAGRGLQLLFYSVGIGQISSEVPQNLSASRPQDRQFILSSKKLLLSDSGFYLCAWSVLTGYNEQFFGPGTRLTVL.